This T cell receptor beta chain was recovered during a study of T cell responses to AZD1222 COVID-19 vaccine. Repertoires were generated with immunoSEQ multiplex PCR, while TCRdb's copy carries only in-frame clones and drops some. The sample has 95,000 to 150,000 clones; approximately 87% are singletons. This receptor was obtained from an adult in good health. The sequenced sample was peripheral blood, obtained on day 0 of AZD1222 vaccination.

The CDR3 is CAWSRPGGQQPQHF. DNA for the CDR3: TGTGCCTGGAGTCGCCCAGGGGGCCAACAGCCCCAGCATTTT. This sequence joins TRBV30 and TRBJ1-5; 8 bases fit TRBD1. The CDR3 is 14 residues long. Germline V gene data show CDR1 as GTSNPN and CDR2 as SVGIG (reference sequence). The trim removed 2 bases at V and 7 bases at J, leaving 7 bases unmatched.